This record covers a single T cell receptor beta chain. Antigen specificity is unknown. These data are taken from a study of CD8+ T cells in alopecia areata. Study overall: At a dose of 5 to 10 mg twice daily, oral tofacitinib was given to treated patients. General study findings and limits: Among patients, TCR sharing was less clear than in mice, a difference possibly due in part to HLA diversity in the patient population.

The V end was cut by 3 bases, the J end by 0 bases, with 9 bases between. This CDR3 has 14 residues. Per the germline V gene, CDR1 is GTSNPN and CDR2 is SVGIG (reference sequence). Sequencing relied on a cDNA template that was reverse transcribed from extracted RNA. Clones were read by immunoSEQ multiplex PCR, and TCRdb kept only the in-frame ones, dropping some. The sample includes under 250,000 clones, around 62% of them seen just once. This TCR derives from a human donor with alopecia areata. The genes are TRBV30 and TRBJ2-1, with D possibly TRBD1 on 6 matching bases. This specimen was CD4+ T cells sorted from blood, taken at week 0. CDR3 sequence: CAWREGGSYNEQFF. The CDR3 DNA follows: TGTGCCTGGAGAGAAGGGGGCTCCTACAATGAGCAGTTCTTC. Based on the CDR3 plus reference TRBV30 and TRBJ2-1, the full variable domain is SQTIHQWPATLVQPVGSPLSLECTVEGTSNPNLYWYRQAAGRGLQLLFYSVGIGQISSEVPQNLSASRPQDRQFILSSKKLLLSDSGFYLCAWREGGSYNEQFFGPGTRLTVL.